A selection of T cell receptor beta chains follows, all from one sample in a study of CD8 T cells in Susac syndrome. TCRdb re-called the immunoSEQ multiplex PCR reads through MiXCR, storing one row per CDR3 protein. This table has about 200,000 distinct CDR3 sequences, about 95% appearing once. Material for sequencing was CD4+ T cells from PBMCs. The receptors were gathered from a human donor with multiple sclerosis. Each CDR3 is given without its conserved first and last residue.

cdr3_aa: SARDNRVGNTIY
j_call: TRBJ1-3
v_call: TRBV20-1

cdr3_aa: SALAGGRETQY
j_call: TRBJ2-5
v_call: TRBV29-1

cdr3_aa: SAPRLAGGYNEQF
j_call: TRBJ2-1
v_call: TRBV20-1

cdr3_aa: AWGKGQTDTQY
j_call: TRBJ2-3
v_call: TRBV30

cdr3_aa: ASRNWGGSYNEQF
j_call: TRBJ2-1
v_call: TRBV11-2

cdr3_aa: ATSRGGAGNTGELF
j_call: TRBJ2-2
v_call: TRBV15

cdr3_aa: ASSPRQGPYEQY
j_call: TRBJ2-7
v_call: TRBV7-8

cdr3_aa: SGDRQGDTEAF
j_call: TRBJ1-1
v_call: TRBV29-1

cdr3_aa: AWSVDPLYEQY
j_call: TRBJ2-7
v_call: TRBV30

cdr3_aa: ASSPGGGLQYNEQF
j_call: TRBJ2-1
v_call: TRBV7-8

cdr3_aa: ASSSHRFNQPQH
j_call: TRBJ1-5
v_call: TRBV7-2

cdr3_aa: ASNGDYANEQF
j_call: TRBJ2-1
v_call: TRBV28

cdr3_aa: SVNIGAQETQY
j_call: TRBJ2-5
v_call: TRBV29-1

cdr3_aa: ASSLSKGNNEQF
j_call: TRBJ2-1
v_call: TRBV7-3

cdr3_aa: ASSPRQINQPQH
j_call: TRBJ1-5
v_call: TRBV18

cdr3_aa: SVGAPNNQETQY
j_call: TRBJ2-5
v_call: TRBV29-1

cdr3_aa: ASSLAGQGNTEAF
j_call: TRBJ1-1
v_call: TRBV7-9

cdr3_aa: ASSVTLGSYNEQF
j_call: TRBJ2-1
v_call: TRBV9

cdr3_aa: SALRLAGANEQF
j_call: TRBJ2-1
v_call: TRBV20-1

cdr3_aa: ASSQYRNYGYT
j_call: TRBJ1-2
v_call: TRBV12-3/TRBV12-4

cdr3_aa: AWSGVTYEQY
j_call: TRBJ2-7
v_call: TRBV30

cdr3_aa: ASRPDTWGGYGYT
j_call: TRBJ1-2
v_call: TRBV4-1

cdr3_aa: ASAGDRLF
j_call: TRBJ1-4
v_call: TRBV28

cdr3_aa: ASSEGDTLGYEQY
j_call: TRBJ2-7
v_call: TRBV2

cdr3_aa: SARTGTAAGGYT
j_call: TRBJ1-2
v_call: TRBV20-1

cdr3_aa: ASSQHQGAAETQY
j_call: TRBJ2-5
v_call: TRBV3-1

cdr3_aa: SVLLVSGLPDTQY
j_call: TRBJ2-3
v_call: TRBV29-1

cdr3_aa: ASSRHRGGDGYT
j_call: TRBJ1-2
v_call: TRBV14

cdr3_aa: ATSRPMTEAF
j_call: TRBJ1-1
v_call: TRBV15

cdr3_aa: ASSRGRSSGNTIY
j_call: TRBJ1-3
v_call: TRBV12-3/TRBV12-4

cdr3_aa: ASSGLAGGPSETQY
j_call: TRBJ2-5
v_call: TRBV2

cdr3_aa: ASSYSWVEVDTQY
j_call: TRBJ2-3
v_call: TRBV11-2

cdr3_aa: ASSKTGGDGDTQY
j_call: TRBJ2-3
v_call: TRBV5-1

cdr3_aa: ASSVRAGTPEAF
j_call: TRBJ1-1
v_call: TRBV7-9

cdr3_aa: ASKMEGNTDTQY
j_call: TRBJ2-3
v_call: TRBV6-6

cdr3_aa: ASSLIGTGELF
j_call: TRBJ2-2
v_call: TRBV5-6

cdr3_aa: ATSDFAGEQY
j_call: TRBJ2-7
v_call: TRBV24-1

cdr3_aa: STGAETQY
j_call: TRBJ2-5
v_call: TRBV29-1

cdr3_aa: SAARTGAGEETQY
j_call: TRBJ2-5
v_call: TRBV20-1

cdr3_aa: ASSLDQSSYNEQF
j_call: TRBJ2-1
v_call: TRBV18